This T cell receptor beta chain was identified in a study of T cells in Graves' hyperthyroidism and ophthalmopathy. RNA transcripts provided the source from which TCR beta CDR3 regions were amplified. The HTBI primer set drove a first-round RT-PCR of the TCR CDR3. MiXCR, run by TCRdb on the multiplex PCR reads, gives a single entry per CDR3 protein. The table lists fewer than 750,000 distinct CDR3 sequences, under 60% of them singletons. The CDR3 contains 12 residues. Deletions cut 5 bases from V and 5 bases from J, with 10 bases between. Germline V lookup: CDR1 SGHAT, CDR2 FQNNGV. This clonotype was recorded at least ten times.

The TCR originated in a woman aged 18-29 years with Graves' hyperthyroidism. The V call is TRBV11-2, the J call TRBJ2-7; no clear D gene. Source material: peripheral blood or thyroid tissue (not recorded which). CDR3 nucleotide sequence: TGTGCCAGCAGCACCCATCTTAACGAGCAGTACTTC. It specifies CASSTHLNEQYF.